Listed below are T cell receptor beta chains from one sample, sequenced in a study of blood T cell repertoires in COVID-19. Here immunoSEQ multiplex PCR was the method, and the copy in TCRdb shows in-frame clones only, minus some. Of just over 300,000 clones in the sample, around 87% were seen once. Sequenced: peripheral blood. These receptors came from a man between 18 and 29 years old with active or convalescent COVID-19. The CDR3 runs from the conserved cysteine through the conserved F or W. A D gene is named only where the DNA matches it firmly. Clone size, where shown, is once, few, many, or a class for clones that have expanded.

D	size	length	J	V	DNA	CDR3
NA	NA	15	TRBJ1-4	TRBV7-9	TGTGCCAGCAGCTGGGTCGGGGGATCTAATGAAAAACTGTTTTTT	CASSWVGGSNEKLFF
TRBD2	NA	13	TRBJ2-5	TRBV9	TGTGCCAGCTCTCTGGGGGGGACAGAGACCCAGTACTTC	CASSLGGTETQYF
NA	NA	11	TRBJ2-7	TRBV10-3	TGTGCCAGCCTTGGGGGCCACGAGCAGTACTTC	CASLGGHEQYF
NA	few	14	TRBJ1-4	TRBV28	TGTGCCAGCAGTTTATTTACAACTAATGAAAAACTGTTTTTT	CASSLFTTNEKLFF
NA	few	13	TRBJ1-2	TRBV28	TGTGCCAGCCGCAGGCTAGGGGAAGATGGCTACACCTTC	CASRRLGEDGYTF
NA	NA	15	TRBJ1-3	TRBV7-9	TGTGCCAGCAGCTTACCCGGTTACTCTGGAAACACCATATATTTT	CASSLPGYSGNTIYF
NA	NA	13	TRBJ2-3	TRBV7-3	TGTGCCAGCAGTAGAACCCTCACAGATACGCAGTATTTT	CASSRTLTDTQYF
NA	NA	13	TRBJ1-1	TRBV18	TGTGCCAGCTCAGGGCAGGCAAACACTGAAGCTTTCTTT	CASSGQANTEAFF
NA	NA	15	TRBJ2-6	TRBV2	TGTGCCAGCACGTTCGGCGGCTCTGGGGCCAACGTCCTGACTTTC	CASTFGGSGANVLTF
TRBD1	NA	15	TRBJ2-2	TRBV27	TGTGCCAGCAGTTCCGGGACAGAGGTTTGGGGGGAGCTGTTTTTT	CASSSGTEVWGELFF
NA	once	13	TRBJ1-1	TRBV6-1	TGTGCCAGCAGTTATGAGGCGAACACTGAAGCTTTCTTT	CASSYEANTEAFF
NA	NA	15	TRBJ2-1	TRBV7-6	TGTGCCAGCAGCTTAGGGGCCTATTCCGACAATGAGCAGTTCTTC	CASSLGAYSDNEQFF
TRBD2	NA	16	TRBJ2-3	TRBV7-6	TGTGCCAGCAGCTTACTAGCGGGGGGGAACACAGATACGCAGTATTTT	CASSLLAGGNTDTQYF
TRBD2	NA	15	TRBJ2-7	TRBV6-5	TGTGCCAGCAGCCCGGGAGTAGCGGGAGCTTACGAGCAGTACTTC	CASSPGVAGAYEQYF
TRBD1	NA	13	TRBJ1-2	TRBV28	TGTGCCAGCAGTTTAAGGACAGGGGTCGGCTACACCTTC	CASSLRTGVGYTF
NA	NA	13	TRBJ1-1	TRBV6-5	TGTGCCAGCAGTTCGTCGGTTCCAACTGAAGCTTTCTTT	CASSSSVPTEAFF
NA	NA	11	TRBJ2-2	TRBV6-5	TGTGCCAGCAGACAGGGTCGGGAGCTGTTTTTT	CASRQGRELFF
NA	NA	14	TRBJ2-7	TRBV6-5	TGTGCCAGCAGTCCCCCGGGACTGCACTACGAGCAGTACTTC	CASSPPGLHYEQYF
TRBD2	NA	15	TRBJ2-5	TRBV7-9	TGTGCCAGCAGCCTCCTAGCGGGAGTCGGAGAGACCCAGTACTTC	CASSLLAGVGETQYF
NA	NA	15	TRBJ2-1	TRBV7-2	TGTGCCAGCAGCCCCTCCCCTAGCTCCTACAATGAGCAGTTCTTC	CASSPSPSSYNEQFF
TRBD1	NA	17	TRBJ2-6	TRBV15	TGTGCCACCAGCAGAGGCCTTCAGGGGGCTGGGGCCAACGTCCTGACTTTC	CATSRGLQGAGANVLTF
NA	NA	11	TRBJ1-1	TRBV2	TGTGCCAGCACTCAGAGGTTCAAAGCTTTCTTT	CASTQRFKAFF
TRBD1	NA	14	TRBJ2-7	TRBV10-3	TGTGCCATCAATGGGGCGGCAGGGGGCAGGGAGCAGTACTTC	CAINGAAGGREQYF
NA	NA	15	TRBJ1-5	TRBV5-8	TGTGCCAGCAGCTTGGGGTTAGTAAGCAATCAGCCCCAGCATTTT	CASSLGLVSNQPQHF
TRBD2	once	16	TRBJ2-1	TRBV7-9	TGTGCCAGCAGCTTAGCCTACGGCGGGAGGAACAATGAGCAGTTCTTC	CASSLAYGGRNNEQFF
TRBD1	NA	17	TRBJ1-5	TRBV27	TGTGCCAGCAGTTTTTTAGGACAGGGGGAGGTTGGTCAGCCCCAGCATTTT	CASSFLGQGEVGQPQHF
NA	NA	15	TRBJ2-5	TRBV5-1	TGCGCCAGCAGGTCGACCATTACAGCTCAAGAGACCCAGTACTTC	CASRSTITAQETQYF
TRBD2	NA	14	TRBJ2-1	TRBV27	TGTGCCACCCGGACTAGCGTCATGGGAAATGAGCAGTTCTTC	CATRTSVMGNEQFF
NA	NA	14	TRBJ2-2	TRBV28	TGTGCCAGCAGTTTACTAGGGGACACCGGGGAGCTGTTTTTT	CASSLLGDTGELFF
NA	few	18	TRBJ1-2	TRBV4-1	TGCGCCAGCAGCCAAGATCGAGTTCCGTCTCTTTGCTGCTATTTTTACACCTTC	CASSQDRVPSLCCYFYTF
NA	NA	11	TRBJ2-3	TRBV24-1	TGTGCCACCGGAAGGGGGGATACGCAGTATTTT	CATGRGDTQYF
NA	NA	11	TRBJ1-5	TRBV6-4	TGTGCGGGGGGGGCCAATCAGCCCCAGCATTTT	CAGGANQPQHF
NA	NA	14	TRBJ1-3	TRBV9	TGTGCCAGCAGCGTAACTGACTCTGGAAACACCATATATTTT	CASSVTDSGNTIYF
NA	NA	13	TRBJ2-2	TRBV27	TGTGCCAGCACAAGAGGGATTGGCGGGGAGCTGTTTTTT	CASTRGIGGELFF
NA	NA	15	TRBJ2-7	TRBV11-2	TGTGCCAGCACCGACGGTGGGAGGCCATCCTACGAGCAGTACTTC	CASTDGGRPSYEQYF
TRBD1	NA	13	TRBJ2-7	TRBV27	TGTGCCAGCAGTTTGGGACAGGTTTACGAGCAGTACTTC	CASSLGQVYEQYF
NA	NA	12	TRBJ2-7	TRBV7-9	TGTGCCAGCAGCCAACACCCCGCCGAGCAGTACTTC	CASSQHPAEQYF
TRBD1	NA	14	TRBJ2-7	TRBV9	TGTGCCAGCAACTCAGGGACAGGGGACTACGAGCAGTACTTC	CASNSGTGDYEQYF
TRBD2	NA	16	TRBJ2-7	TRBV29-1	TGCAGCGTTAGGACTAGCGGGAGGTCCAGTCTCTACGAGCAGTACTTC	CSVRTSGRSSLYEQYF
TRBD1	NA	16	TRBJ2-7	TRBV5-4	TGTGCCAGCAGCTGGCAGCCGGGACAGGGGGCAAGGGAGCAGTACTTC	CASSWQPGQGAREQYF
NA	NA	14	TRBJ1-6	TRBV7-9	TGTGCCAGCAGCCTGGACAGCTATAATTCACCCCTCCACTTT	CASSLDSYNSPLHF
TRBD1	NA	16	TRBJ1-2	TRBV5-1	TGCGCCAGCAGCTTGACAGGGGGCGCCCCGGGCAGTGGCTACACCTTC	CASSLTGGAPGSGYTF
NA	NA	12	TRBJ2-1	TRBV2	TGTGCCAGCAGTGTGCGTAACAATGAGCAGTTCTTC	CASSVRNNEQFF
NA	NA	14	TRBJ1-5	TRBV28	TGTGCCAGCAGTTTGGGCGATAGCAATCAGCCCCAGCATTTT	CASSLGDSNQPQHF
TRBD2	NA	14	TRBJ2-1	TRBV4-1	TGCGCCAGCAGCCACCAGCGGGGGGACAATGAGCAGTTCTTC	CASSHQRGDNEQFF
NA	NA	13	TRBJ2-7	TRBV21-1	TGTGCCAGGAGGGATCGGGGGAAATACGAGCAGTACTTC	CARRDRGKYEQYF
TRBD2	NA	16	TRBJ2-5	TRBV7-9	TGTGCCAGCAGCTTACCGGGACTAGCGGGGGAAGAGACCCAGTACTTC	CASSLPGLAGEETQYF
NA	once	14	TRBJ2-5	TRBV29-1	TGCAGCGTTGGACGGACTGGCTACCAAGAGACCCAGTACTTC	CSVGRTGYQETQYF
TRBD1	NA	14	TRBJ1-1	TRBV19	TGTGCCAGTAGTATGGGACAGGGCACTGCTGAAGCTTTCTTT	CASSMGQGTAEAFF
TRBD2	NA	15	TRBJ2-5	TRBV28	TGTGCCAGCAGTTTAACCAGCGGGGGACAAGAGACCCAGTACTTC	CASSLTSGGQETQYF
NA	NA	13	TRBJ2-7	TRBV6-2/TRBV6-3	TGTGCCAGCAGTGACGGTGACATCTACGAGCAGTACTTC	CASSDGDIYEQYF